These 9 T cell receptor beta chains share one sample of origin, sequenced in a study of blood T cell repertoires in COVID-19. This table comes from immunoSEQ multiplex PCR, and its TCRdb copy is limited to in-frame clones, with some not included. The table shows approximately 220,000 clones, with roughly 87% occurring only once. Sequencing was performed on PBMCs or T cells enriched from blood (not recorded which). Receptors originate from a woman aged 30 to 39 with acute COVID-19.

The gene calls are TRBV30 and TRBJ1-1, with D perhaps TRBD1 (5 bases). V shed 2 bases and J shed 1 base, with 11 bases lying between them. Germline loops: CDR1 GTSNPN, CDR2 SVGIG (reference sequence). CDR3 size: 14 residues. The CDR3 here is CAWSQAGRNTEAFF. The CDR3, as DNA: TGTGCCTGGAGTCAGGCGGGGCGGAACACTGAAGCTTTCTTT.

This chain joins TRBV10-3 and TRBJ2-3; 9 nucleotides line up with TRBD2. Germline-derived CDR1 and CDR2 are ENHRY and SYGVKD. This CDR3 spans 15 amino acids. With 8 bases clipped from V and 0 bases from J, the junction kept 6 bases outside the gene matches. The CDR3 is CAIGVSGGSTDTQYF. The CDR3 DNA sequence: TGTGCCATCGGAGTGAGCGGGGGGAGCACAGATACGCAGTATTTT.

CDR3 nucleotide sequence: TGTGCCACCAGTGATGGAGGGGACTATGGCTACACCTTC. Translation gives CATSDGGDYGYTF. The rearrangement uses TRBV24-1 and TRBJ1-2; TRBD1 might be the D (5 bases). V was trimmed by 3 bases and J by 3 bases, leaving 7 bases between them. CDR1 is KGHDR and CDR2 is SFDVKD in the germline V gene. This CDR3 contains 13 residues.

The chain carries TRBV4-1 and TRBJ2-7, with 9 bases fitting TRBD2. The CDR3 is made up of 17 amino acids. V dropped 0 bases and J dropped 4; count of bases not matched to a gene: 10. CDR1 and CDR2 (germline): MGHRA, YSYEKL. CDR3 DNA sequence: TGCGCCAGCAGCCAAGACCTTGCGGGGGGGAGATCATACGAGCAGTACTTC. It specifies CASSQDLAGGRSYEQYF.

The chain has TRBV11-2 and TRBJ1-4; 7 bases are a match to TRBD1. CDR1 is SGHAT and CDR2 is FQNNGV in the germline V gene. With V trimmed by 6 bases and J by 7 bases, 11 bases remained unmatched. This CDR3 is built from 15 residues. CDR3 in amino acids: CASSSYRGVAEKLFF. CDR3 DNA: TGTGCCAGCAGTTCCTACAGGGGAGTCGCTGAAAAACTGTTTTTT.

This chain connects TRBV11-2 to TRBJ2-7, with TRBD1 matching over 7 bases. The V gene's germline CDR1 is SGHAT and CDR2 FQNNGV. Trimming cost V 4 bases and J 4 bases; bases outside gene matches: 10. This CDR3 has 15 amino acids. The CDR3 nucleotides read TGTGCCAGCAGCTCTCCGGGACAGAGGGGGTACGAGCAGTACTTC. Its protein is CASSSPGQRGYEQYF.

Only a few counts were recorded for this clone. V usage is TRBV7-9 and J usage is TRBJ1-1; 7 bases are a match to TRBD1. This CDR3 contains 14 residues. Germline trimming cut 4 bases from V and 7 bases from J; bases unmatched to any gene: 9. Per the germline V gene, CDR1 is SEHNR and CDR2 is FQNEAQ (reference sequence). This CDR3 reads CASSSDRDALEAFF. CDR3 coding DNA: TGTGCCAGCAGCTCCGACAGGGACGCGCTTGAAGCTTTCTTT.

V gene TRBV13 combines with J gene TRBJ2-7; tentative D call: TRBD2 (6 bases). The germline CDR1 and CDR2 sequences are PRHDT and FYEKMQ (reference sequence). V was shortened by 4 bases and J by 9 bases, with 10 bases between the two germline ends. The CDR3 sequence is 11 residues long. The chain's CDR3 is CASSSGGGQYF. CDR3 DNA sequence: TGTGCCAGCAGCTCCGGGGGAGGGCAGTACTTC.

This clone is a singleton in its sample. The chain carries TRBV11-3 and TRBJ2-2, with D possibly TRBD2 on 6 matching bases. Germline V lookup: CDR1 SGHNT, CDR2 YENEEA. The CDR3 consists of 18 residues. V was cut by 5 bases and J by 4 bases, with 23 bases left in between. The chain's CDR3 is CASSPRGRSGPGTGELFF. The CDR3 region has the DNA TGTGCCAGCAGCCCCCGGGGGAGGTCCGGGCCTGGCACCGGGGAGCTGTTTTTT.